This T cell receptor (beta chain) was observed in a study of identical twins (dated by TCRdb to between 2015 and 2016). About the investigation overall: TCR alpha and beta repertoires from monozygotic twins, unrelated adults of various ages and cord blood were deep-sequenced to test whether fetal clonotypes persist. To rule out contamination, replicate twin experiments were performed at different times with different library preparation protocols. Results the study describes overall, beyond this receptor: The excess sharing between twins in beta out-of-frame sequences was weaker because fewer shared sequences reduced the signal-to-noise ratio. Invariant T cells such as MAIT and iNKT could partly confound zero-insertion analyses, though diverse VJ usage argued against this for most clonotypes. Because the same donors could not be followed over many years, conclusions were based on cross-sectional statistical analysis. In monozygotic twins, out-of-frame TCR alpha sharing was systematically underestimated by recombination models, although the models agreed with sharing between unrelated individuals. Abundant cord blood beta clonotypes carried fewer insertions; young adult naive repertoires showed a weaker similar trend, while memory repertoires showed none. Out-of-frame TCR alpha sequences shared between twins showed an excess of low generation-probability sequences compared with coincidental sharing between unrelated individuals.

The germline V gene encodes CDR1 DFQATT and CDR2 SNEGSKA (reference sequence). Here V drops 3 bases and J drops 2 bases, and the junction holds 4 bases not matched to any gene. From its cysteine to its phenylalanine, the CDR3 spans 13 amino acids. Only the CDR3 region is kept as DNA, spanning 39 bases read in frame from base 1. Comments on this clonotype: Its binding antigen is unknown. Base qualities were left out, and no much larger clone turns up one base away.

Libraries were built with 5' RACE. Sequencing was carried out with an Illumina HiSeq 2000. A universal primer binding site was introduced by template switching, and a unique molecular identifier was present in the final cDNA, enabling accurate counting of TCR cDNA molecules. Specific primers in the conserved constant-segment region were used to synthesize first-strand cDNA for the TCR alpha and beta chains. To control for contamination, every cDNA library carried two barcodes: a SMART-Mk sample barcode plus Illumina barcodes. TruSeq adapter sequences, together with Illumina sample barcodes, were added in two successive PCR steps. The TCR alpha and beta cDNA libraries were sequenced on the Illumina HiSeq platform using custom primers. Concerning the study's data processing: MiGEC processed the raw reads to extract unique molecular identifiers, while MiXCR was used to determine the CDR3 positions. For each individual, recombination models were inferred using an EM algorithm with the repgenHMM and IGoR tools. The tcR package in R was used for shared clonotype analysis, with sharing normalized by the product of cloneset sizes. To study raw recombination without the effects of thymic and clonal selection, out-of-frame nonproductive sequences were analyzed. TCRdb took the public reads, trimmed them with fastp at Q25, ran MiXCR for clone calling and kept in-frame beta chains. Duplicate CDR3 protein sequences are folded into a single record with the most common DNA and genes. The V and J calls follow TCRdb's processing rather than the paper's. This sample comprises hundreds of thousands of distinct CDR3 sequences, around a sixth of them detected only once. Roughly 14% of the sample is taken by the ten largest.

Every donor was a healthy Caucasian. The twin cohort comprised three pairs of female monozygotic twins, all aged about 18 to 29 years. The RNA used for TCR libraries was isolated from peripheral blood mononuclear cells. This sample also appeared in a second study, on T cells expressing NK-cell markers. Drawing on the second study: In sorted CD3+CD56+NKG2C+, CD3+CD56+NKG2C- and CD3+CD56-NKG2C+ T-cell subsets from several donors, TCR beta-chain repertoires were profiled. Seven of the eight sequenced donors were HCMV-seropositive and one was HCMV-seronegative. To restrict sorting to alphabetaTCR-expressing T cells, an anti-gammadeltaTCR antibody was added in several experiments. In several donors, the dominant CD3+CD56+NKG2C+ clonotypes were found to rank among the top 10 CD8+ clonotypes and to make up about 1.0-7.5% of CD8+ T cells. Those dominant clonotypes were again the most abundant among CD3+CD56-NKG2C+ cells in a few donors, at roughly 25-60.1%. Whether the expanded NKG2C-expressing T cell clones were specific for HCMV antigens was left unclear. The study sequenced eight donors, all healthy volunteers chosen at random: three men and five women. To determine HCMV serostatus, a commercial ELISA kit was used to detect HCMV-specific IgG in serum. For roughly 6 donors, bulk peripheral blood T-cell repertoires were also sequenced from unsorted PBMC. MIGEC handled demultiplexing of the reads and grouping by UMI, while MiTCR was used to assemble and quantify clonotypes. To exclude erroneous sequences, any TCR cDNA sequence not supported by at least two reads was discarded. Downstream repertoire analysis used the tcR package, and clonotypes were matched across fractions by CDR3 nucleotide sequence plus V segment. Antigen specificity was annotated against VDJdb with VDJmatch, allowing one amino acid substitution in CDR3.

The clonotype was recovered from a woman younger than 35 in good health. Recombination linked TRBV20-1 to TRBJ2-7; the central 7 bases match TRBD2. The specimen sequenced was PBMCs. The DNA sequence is TGCAGTGCTAGTCCTAGCGGAACCTACGAGCAGTACTTC. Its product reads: CSASPSGTYEQYF.